The 8 T cell receptor beta chains in this list originate from one sample, sequenced in a study of T cell responses to AZD1222 COVID-19 vaccine. Profiling relied on immunoSEQ multiplex PCR, and the TCRdb table lists in-frame clones only, not all of them. The sample lists around 95,000 clones; 88% were seen once. The source material was peripheral blood, sampled on day 0 of AZD1222 vaccination. All receptors derive from an adult in good health.

The sample holds one count of this clone. The chain couples TRBV19 to TRBJ1-2; D is uncertain. Trimming stripped 5 bases from V and 4 bases from J, with 11 bases between. CDR1 is LNHDA and CDR2 is SQIVND in the germline V gene (reference sequence). The CDR3 is 13 amino acids. The CDR3 region has the DNA TGTGCCAGTAGTCCGCGGACGGCCTATGGCTACACCTTC. It encodes CASSPRTAYGYTF.

The chain couples TRBV2 to TRBJ1-1, with D unclear. V was trimmed by 3 bases and J by 0 bases, leaving 8 bases between them. Germline CDR1 and CDR2: SNHLY and FYNNEI. This CDR3 region has 14 residues. The chain's CDR3 is CASSDGSMNTEAFF. Written as DNA, the CDR3 is TGTGCCAGCAGTGACGGATCCATGAACACTGAAGCTTTCTTT.

With regard to this clone: The sample contains more than one DNA sequence encoding this CDR3. The rearrangement uses TRBV3-1 (or the pseudogene TRBV3-2) and TRBJ1-1, with 7 bases identical to TRBD1. CDR3 length: 12 residues. Germline CDR1 reads LGHDT; CDR2 reads YNNKEL (reference sequence). Trimming removed 4 bases from V and 8 bases from J; junction bases left unmatched: 4. CDR3 sequence: CASSLRTGEAFF. The DNA for the CDR3 is TGTGCCAGCAGCCTCCGGACAGGAGAAGCTTTCTTT.

In DNA form, the CDR3 reads TGTGCCACACGCCTATGGGACTCCCCGGGCAATGAGCAGTTCTTC. Translating it yields CATRLWDSPGNEQFF. The chain recombines TRBV10-3 with TRBJ2-1; the D gene is possibly TRBD2 (6 bases). Germline V gene sequence: CDR1 ENHRY, CDR2 SYGVKD. CDR3 length equals 15 residues. V lost 10 bases, J lost 6 bases, and 22 bases lay in between.

This clone was detected once. The genes are TRBV5-1 and TRBJ1-1; D gene ambiguous. Trimming took 0 bases from V and 2 from J, leaving 5 bases between them. This CDR3 region has 13 residues. Germline-derived CDR1 and CDR2 are SGHRS and YFSETQ. The CDR3 protein is CASSLDPNTEAFF. DNA of the CDR3: TGCGCCAGCAGCTTGGATCCCAACACTGAAGCTTTCTTT.

This clone was seen just once. The rearrangement joins TRBV19 to TRBJ1-4; D perhaps matches TRBD1 (6 bases). CDR3 size: 13 residues. V lost 6 bases and J lost 7, with 12 bases in between. Per the germline V gene, CDR1 is LNHDA and CDR2 is SQIVND (reference sequence). CDR3 bases: TGTGCCAGTAGCCTTACAGGGACTGAAAAACTGTTTTTT. It specifies CASSLTGTEKLFF.

V gene TRBV14 combines with J gene TRBJ2-7; D is possibly TRBD2 (6 bases). The length of the CDR3 is 13 residues. V dropped 1 base and J dropped 4 bases, with 8 bases sitting between them. Germline values: CDR1 SGHDN, CDR2 FVKESK. This CDR3 is CASSQVAVYEQYF. CDR3 DNA sequence: TGTGCCAGCAGCCAAGTAGCGGTTTACGAGCAGTACTTC. Variable domain in full (rest from reference TRBV14 and TRBJ2-7): EAGVTQFPSHSVIEKGQTVTLRCDPISGHDNLYWYRRVMGKEIKFLLHFVKESKQDESGMPNNRFLAERTGGTYSTLKVQPAELEDSGVYFCASSQVAVYEQYFGPGTRLTVT.

This clone was observed a few times. J is TRBJ1-2 and V is TRBV5-6, with TRBD1 matching over 9 bases. CDR1 is SGHDT, CDR2 YYEEEE, per germline. V trimming: 2 bases; J trimming: 8 bases; junction bases outside the gene matches: 4. The CDR3 runs 13 residues. The CDR3 loop is CASSLQGAGGYTF. Here the CDR3 DNA reads TGTGCCAGCAGCTTACAGGGGGCGGGAGGCTACACCTTC.